This T cell receptor beta chain was retrieved from a study of blood T cell repertoires in COVID-19. Looking at the study overall: The samples span acute and convalescent COVID-19 from the United States, Italy and Spain. T cells, B-cell-depleted T cells, or PBMCs supplied cDNA or gDNA.

Trimming cost V 3 bases and J 4 bases, with 7 bases left between them. The length of the CDR3 is 13 residues. Seattle enrolled patients during active infection and tracked them longitudinally. Assay used: immunoSEQ multiplex PCR; TCRdb lists only in-frame clones, some missing. The sample has about 300,000 clones, 85% to 90% seen once; the top ten hold approximately 1.8%. The source is a woman aged 25 to 39 with COVID-19, enrolled during active disease. Sequencing was carried out using peripheral blood. This sequence joins TRBV12-3 or TRBV12-4 and TRBJ1-5; unclear D gene. The CDR3 nucleotides read TGTGCCAGCAGTTTCCAAGAGAATCAGCCCCAGCATTTT. Amino acids: CASSFQENQPQHF.